The rows below give T cell receptor beta chains drawn from one sample of a study of beta chain features in type 1 diabetes. The method was immunoSEQ multiplex PCR; TCRdb's version includes in-frame clones alone and lacks a portion of them. The profile covers 810,000 or so clones, with 15% to 20% appearing a single time and 0.02% to 0.025% taken by the ten largest. Material: naive CD4+ T cells from blood. The receptors shown here come from a woman aged 18-30 years in good health. Each CDR3 is given without its conserved first and last residue. The size of a clone is reported for some rows only, either as once, few or many, or as a class for expanded clones.

j_call clone_size v_call cdr3_aa
TRBJ2-7 - TRBV5-1 ASSLEQEAYEQY
TRBJ2-2 few TRBV7-2 ASSSAVNTGELF
TRBJ2-7 - TRBV4-2 ASSRDRGYEQY
TRBJ2-5 - TRBV10-3 AISGGGEETQY
TRBJ1-3 - TRBV28 ASSTGGSGNTIY
TRBJ2-6 - TRBV5-1 ASSLGPGSGANVLT
TRBJ2-1 few TRBV27 ASSFAGTSGMDEQF
TRBJ2-7 - TRBV6-6 ASSTGQAGEQY
TRBJ2-7 few TRBV5-1 ASSLASGGSVHEQY
TRBJ2-6 few TRBV7-2 ASSWVGQMQASGANVLT